The sequence of this TCR beta chain was determined in a study of blood T cell repertoires in COVID-19. About the research overall: Sample material is recorded as cDNA or gDNA derived from T cells, B-cell-depleted T cells, or PBMCs.

Original analysis: Estimation of nucleated cell counts was performed using reference gene primer amplification. Using immunoSEQ multiplex PCR, the repertoire was profiled, and TCRdb retains in-frame clones only, with some absent. That table is the source of V, J and clone size, and D and trimming were worked out from the DNA. This table holds over 250,000 clones, more than 85% found once. This clone has only a few counts. This CDR3 is built from 17 residues. With V trimmed by 2 bases and J by 2 bases, 6 bases remained unmatched. The germline V gene encodes CDR1 MNHNS and CDR2 SASEGT. Seattle's cohort entered during active infection and was followed longitudinally.

The receptor comes from a person aged 18 to 35 with COVID-19, enrolled during active disease. Material: peripheral blood. The rearrangement joins TRBV6-1 to TRBJ2-3; 11 bases line up with TRBD2. The CDR3 region is CASSETSGSPPTDTQYF. The CDR3 DNA reads TGTGCCAGCAGTGAAACTAGCGGGAGCCCGCCCACAGATACGCAGTATTTT.